This paragraph reports one TCR beta chain. The antigen remains unidentified. The record originates from a study of CD8 T cells in ankylosing spondylitis. This CDR3 contains 13 residues. Germline CDR1 reads SGHRS; CDR2 reads YFSETQ. Trimming shortened V by 5 bases and J by 4 bases, and 12 bases separated the two germline ends. Findings and caveats of the study: A CD8+ phenotype characterized the disease-linked clones, which were relatively rare in peripheral blood.

One entry per CDR3 protein results from TCRdb running MiXCR on the 5' RACE reads. The sample lists just over 350,000 distinct CDR3 sequences, 20% to 25% occurring once. This chain joins TRBV5-1 and TRBJ1-1; TRBD1 might be the D (5 bases). This TCR derives from a male donor with ankylosing spondylitis or in good health (not recorded which). Material for sequencing was blood, either unsorted or a sorted T cell fraction (not recorded which). CDR3 region: CASRPQGGTEAFF. In DNA, the CDR3 is TGCGCCAGCAGACCGCAGGGCGGCACTGAAGCTTTCTTT. The variable domain in full, with the rest retrieved from reference TRBV5-1 and TRBJ1-1, is KAGVTQTPRYLIKTRGQQVTLSCSPISGHRSVSWYQQTPGQGLQFLFEYFSETQRNKGNFPGRFSGRQFSNSRSEMNVSTLELGDSALYLCASRPQGGTEAFFGQGTRLTVV.